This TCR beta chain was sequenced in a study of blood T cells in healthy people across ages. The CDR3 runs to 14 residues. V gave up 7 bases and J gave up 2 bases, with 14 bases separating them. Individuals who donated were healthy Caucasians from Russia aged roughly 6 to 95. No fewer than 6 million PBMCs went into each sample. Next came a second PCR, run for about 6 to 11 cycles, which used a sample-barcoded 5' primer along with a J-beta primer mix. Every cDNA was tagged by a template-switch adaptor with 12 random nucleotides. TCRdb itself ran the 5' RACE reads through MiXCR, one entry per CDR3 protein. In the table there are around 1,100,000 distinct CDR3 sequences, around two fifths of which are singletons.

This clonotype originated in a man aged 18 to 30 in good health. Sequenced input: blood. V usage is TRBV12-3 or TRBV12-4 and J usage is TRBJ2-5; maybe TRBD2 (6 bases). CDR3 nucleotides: TGTGCCAGCACCACGGGACTTCTGCAAGAGACCCAGTACTTC. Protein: CASTTGLLQETQYF.